The 11 T cell receptor beta chains reported below all come from one sample, sequenced in a study of breast tumors, draining lymph nodes, adjacent tissues. In TCRdb, the multiplex PCR reads were re-called with MiXCR into one record per CDR3 protein. The sample lists about 200,000 distinct CDR3 sequences, approximately 31% occurring once. The lymph nodes were axillary draining lymph nodes from breast cancer patients. Sequences were obtained from axillary lymph node tissue. These receptors all come from a female donor with breast cancer. Some clones in this sample may be carry-over from other donors' samples.

In its sample, this clonotype was seen many times. CDR3 in DNA: TGCAGTGGCATCTCTGGCGCGGGAGAAAAACTGTTTTTT. Translation: CSGISGAGEKLFF. The J gene is TRBJ1-4, the V gene TRBV20-1; no firm D call. The CDR3 is made up of 13 amino acids. V gave up 7 bases and J gave up 8 bases, with 17 bases separating them. CDR1 DFQATT and CDR2 SNEGSKA come from the germline V gene (reference sequence).

This clonotype was detected many times. The genes are TRBV7-6 and TRBJ1-4; D gene uncertain. The CDR3 has 15 amino acids. Per germline, CDR1 SGHVS and CDR2 FNYEAQ. Trimming cost V 4 bases and J 2 bases, with 11 bases left between them. The CDR3 DNA is TGTGCCAGCAGCTCCCAATGGGGTACTAATGAAAAACTGTTTTTT. This sequence encodes CASSSQWGTNEKLFF.

The chain joins TRBV2 to TRBJ2-5; TRBD1 aligns across 9 bases. Germline CDR1 reads SNHLY; CDR2 reads FYNNEI. The CDR3 totals 15 residues. Trimming at V came to 6 bases and at J to 9 bases, leaving 14 bases not matched to a gene. DNA for the CDR3: TGTGCCAGCAGGGAGGGGACAGGGAGCAATCAGCCCCAGTACTTC. Translated, it gives CASREGTGSNQPQYF.

This clonotype has just a few counts. This could be a read error, since a much larger clone is one nucleotide away. The V and J genes are TRBV20-1 and TRBJ2-2, with D possibly called TRBD1 or TRBD2 (5 bases each). CDR3 size: 11 residues. Germline V CDR1 and CDR2: DFQATT, SNEGSKA (reference sequence). CDR3 sequence (DNA): TGCAGTGCTAGAGATCTGGGGGAGCTGCTTTTT. Translated: CSARDLGELLF.

This clonotype occurred many times. The chain employs TRBV19 and TRBJ2-7, with a possible D match to TRBD1 (7 bases). V dropped 8 bases and J dropped 6 bases, with 23 bases sitting between them. Germline values: CDR1 LNHDA, CDR2 SQIVND (reference sequence). The length of the CDR3 is 15 residues. CDR3 loop: CASSPGGTAFGEQYF. In DNA, the CDR3 is TGTGCCAGTTCCCCCGGCGGGACAGCCTTCGGCGAGCAGTACTTC.

This clonotype was found many times. The chain carries TRBV3-1 and TRBJ2-7; 7 nucleotides match TRBD1. Germline V gene data show CDR1 as LGHDT and CDR2 as YNNKEL (reference sequence). J gave up 4 bases and V 1 base, and 7 bases lay outside the gene matches. There are 15 residues in the CDR3. CDR3 protein: CASSQGGQWGYEQYF. The CDR3 nucleotides are TGTGCCAGCAGCCAAGGGGGACAGTGGGGGTACGAGCAGTACTTC.

The rearrangement joins TRBV24-1 to TRBJ2-3; perhaps D is TRBD1 or TRBD2 (5 bases each). Germline V gives CDR1 KGHDR, CDR2 SFDVKD. This CDR3 comprises 14 residues. CDR3 coding DNA: TGTGCTAGAGAGGGGCCGTGGAGCACAGATACGCAGTATTTT. It is translated as CAREGPWSTDTQYF.

Concerning this clonotype itself: A much larger clone is a single base away; this may be a read error. This sequence joins TRBV20-1 and TRBJ2-1; no reliable D call. This CDR3 contains 16 residues. The V end lost 5 bases, the J end lost 9 bases, and 26 bases lay between the germline ends. Germline values: CDR1 DFQATT, CDR2 SNEGSKA (reference sequence). The CDR3 DNA follows: TGCAGTGCTGGCTTTCGGAGCGCCTCGAGGACGGGTGAGCAGTTCTTC. Protein product: CSAGFRSASRTGEQFF.

This clonotype was seen repeatedly, ten times or more. The chain is built from TRBV12-3 or TRBV12-4 and TRBJ2-5; D gene ambiguous. The V and J ends lost 4 bases and 5 bases respectively, with 14 bases between them. This CDR3 has 14 amino acids. CDR3 protein: CASSYRAFEETQYF. The CDR3 DNA sequence: TGTGCCAGCAGTTATCGGGCTTTCGAGGAGACCCAGTACTTC.

To note about this clonotype: One end of the junction fails to match germline, which may point to a read error. This chain links TRBV19 with TRBJ1-6, with 9 nucleotides matching TRBD1. The V gene's germline CDR1 is LNHDA and CDR2 SQIVND (reference sequence). The CDR3 is 15 residues long. The CDR3 sequence is CAGSRRGTGRSPLHF. Here the CDR3 DNA reads TGTGCCGGTAGTCGTCGTGGGACAGGGAGATCACCCCTCCACTTT.

The chain carries TRBV29-1 and TRBJ1-4, with TRBD1 as a possible D gene (6 bases). There are 14 residues in the CDR3. Germline V gene sequence: CDR1 SQVTM, CDR2 ANQGSEA. Trimming pared 7 bases from V and 0 bases from J, leaving 12 bases between. Here the CDR3 reads CSAPGGATNEKLFF. CDR3 coding DNA: TGCAGCGCCCCTGGGGGCGCAACTAATGAAAAACTGTTTTTT.